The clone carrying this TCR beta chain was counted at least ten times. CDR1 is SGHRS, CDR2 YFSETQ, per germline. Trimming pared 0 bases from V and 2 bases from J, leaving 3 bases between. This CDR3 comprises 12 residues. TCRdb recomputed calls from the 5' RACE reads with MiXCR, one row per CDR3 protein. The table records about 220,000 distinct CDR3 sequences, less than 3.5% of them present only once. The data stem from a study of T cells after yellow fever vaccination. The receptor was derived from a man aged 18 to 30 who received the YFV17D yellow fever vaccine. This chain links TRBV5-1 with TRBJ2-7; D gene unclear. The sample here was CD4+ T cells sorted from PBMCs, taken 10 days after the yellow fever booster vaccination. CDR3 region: CASSLGAYEQYF. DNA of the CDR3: TGCGCCAGCAGCTTGGGCGCCTACGAGCAGTACTTC.